The 9 T cell receptor beta chains listed next were all sequenced from one sample in a study of beta chain features in type 1 diabetes. The study reverse transcribed the entire isolated RNA, so it sequenced expressed TCRB transcripts. TCRdb keeps only in-frame clones here, not all; method: immunoSEQ multiplex PCR. This repertoire shows about 220,000 clones, approximately 11% found once; its top ten account for 1% to 1.5%. The sequencing sample was made of central memory CD4+ T cells from blood. These receptors all stem from a man between 18 and 29 years old in good health.

This clone was observed a handful of times. It may be a read error: a sequence one base away is much more abundant. The same CDR3 also results from other DNA sequences found in this sample. The rearrangement joins TRBV30 to TRBJ2-7; D perhaps matches TRBD1 (5 bases). Germline V gives CDR1 GTSNPN, CDR2 SVGIG (reference sequence). This CDR3 is built from 14 residues. V shed 0 bases and J shed 5 bases, with 14 bases lying between them. The CDR3 is CAWSVGRVGNEQYF. The CDR3 DNA follows: TGTGCCTGGAGTGTCGGCAGGGTTGGCAACGAGCAGTACTTC.

This rearrangement joins TRBV29-1 to TRBJ2-5; D uncertain. Trimming stripped 7 bases from V and 3 bases from J, with 6 bases between. The germline V gene encodes CDR1 SQVTM and CDR2 ANQGSEA. The CDR3 loop spans 10 amino acids. CDR3 loop: CSGSKETQYF. For the CDR3, the DNA is TGCAGCGGCTCAAAAGAGACCCAGTACTTC.

This clone has ten or more counts. The rearrangement uses TRBV6-6 and TRBJ1-4; D unresolved. V lost 1 base, J lost 5 bases, and 8 bases lay in between. CDR3 length: 14 amino acids. Germline values: CDR1 MNHNY, CDR2 SVGAGI (reference sequence). The chain's CDR3 is CASSYYNSNEKLFF. The CDR3 coding sequence is TGTGCCAGCAGTTACTACAATTCAAATGAAAAACTGTTTTTT.

This clone was counted between two and nine times. This sample also contains other DNA sequences that code for the same CDR3. V is TRBV29-1 and J is TRBJ2-7; unclear D gene. V shed 4 bases and J shed 0 bases, with 7 bases lying between them. CDR3 length: 12 amino acids. Germline-derived CDR1 and CDR2 are SQVTM and ANQGSEA. The DNA for the CDR3 is TGCAGCGTTGTTGTAAGCTCCTACGAGCAGTACTTC. As protein: CSVVVSSYEQYF.

This clone was seen a few times. The rearrangement uses TRBV25-1 and TRBJ1-2, with 9 bases that match TRBD1. The CDR3 consists of 13 residues. After removal of 6 bases from V and 4 bases from J, the junction contained 3 bases not matched to a gene. CDR1 MGHDK and CDR2 SYGVNS come from the germline V gene. The CDR3 reads CASRGTGTYGYTF. CDR3 coding DNA: TGTGCCAGCAGAGGGACAGGGACCTATGGCTACACCTTC.

This chain joins TRBV5-1 and TRBJ2-1; D tentatively fits TRBD1 or TRBD2 (5 bases each). Deletions cut 2 bases from V and 3 bases from J, with 18 bases between. The CDR3 length is 17 residues. Germline lookup yields CDR1 SGHRS and CDR2 YFSETQ. In nucleotides, the CDR3 is TGCGCCAGCAGCTTCACGGGGACCGCAGATATCTACAATGAGCAGTTCTTC. Translated, it gives CASSFTGTADIYNEQFF. Together with reference TRBV5-1 and TRBJ2-1, the CDR3 gives the full variable domain: KAGVTQTPRYLIKTRGQQVTLSCSPISGHRSVSWYQQTPGQGLQFLFEYFSETQRNKGNFPGRFSGRQFSNSRSEMNVSTLELGDSALYLCASSFTGTADIYNEQFFGPGTRLTVL.

This clone was counted only a few times. The chain links TRBV7-7 to TRBJ2-5, with TRBD1 identical over 9 bases. V shed 5 bases, J shed 4 bases, and the junction held 5 bases outside the gene matches. CDR3 length: 14 amino acids. CDR1 and CDR2 from the germline V gene are SSHAT and FNYEAQ (reference sequence). The chain's CDR3 is CASSPSTGGETQYF. The CDR3 nucleotides read TGTGCCAGCAGCCCCTCGACAGGGGGAGAGACCCAGTACTTC. The variable domain in full, completed from reference TRBV7-7 and TRBJ2-5, reads GAGVSQSPRYKVTKRGQDVTLRCDPISSHATLYWYQQALGQGPEFLTYFNYEAQPDKSGLPSDRFSAERPEGSISTLTIQRTEQRDSAMYRCASSPSTGGETQYFGPGTRLLVL.

This clone was detected a few times. The V gene is TRBV10-1, the J gene TRBJ2-7; maybe TRBD2 (6 bases). CDR3 size: 14 residues. Trimming took 3 bases from V and 5 from J, leaving 14 bases between them. Germline lookup yields CDR1 WNHNN and CDR2 SYGVQD (reference sequence). The chain's CDR3 is CASSDGGDLDEQYF. The CDR3 DNA reads TGCGCCAGCAGTGATGGCGGGGACCTTGACGAGCAGTACTTC.

V usage is TRBV7-3 and J usage is TRBJ2-3; a possible D gene is TRBD2 (5 bases). The ends were cut back, 3 bases at V and 2 bases at J, with 6 bases in the middle. CDR3 length equals 13 residues. The germline CDR1 and CDR2 sequences are SGHTA and FQGTGA. CDR3 bases: TGTGCCAGCAGCTTGACTAACACAGATACGCAGTATTTT. Protein sequence: CASSLTNTDTQYF. Full variable domain (rest looked up from reference TRBV7-3 and TRBJ2-3): GAGVSQTPSNKVTEKGKYVELRCDPISGHTALYWYRQSLGQGPEFLIYFQGTGAADDSGLPNDRFFAVRPEGSVSTLKIQRTERGDSAVYLCASSLTNTDTQYFGPGTRLTVL.